These 6 T cell receptor beta chains came from one sample sequenced in a study of cytomegalovirus exposure and HLA in healthy donors. PCR amplification relied on 60 Vbeta primers (plus 13 Jbeta primers). Measured with immunoSEQ multiplex PCR; TCRdb has only the in-frame clones, and not every one. The sample includes 90,000 to 150,000 clones, 65% to 80% of them seen just once. The source material was PBMCs. The source is a female donor in good health and CMV-seronegative.

The chain has TRBV27 and TRBJ2-5, with D perhaps matching TRBD2 (6 bases). CDR3 length: 15 residues. The germline V gene has CDR1 MNHEY and CDR2 SMNVEV (reference sequence). V dropped 6 bases and J dropped 4 bases, with 18 bases sitting between them. CDR3 nucleotides: TGTGCCAGCAGCCGGCGGGGAGGTATAAGAGAGACCCAGTACTTC. Its protein product is CASSRRGGIRETQYF.

This clone occurred a few times. The chain carries TRBV7-2 and TRBJ2-5; unclear D gene. Germline V gives CDR1 SGHTA, CDR2 FQGNSA. The germline V and J ends were trimmed by 4 bases and 6 bases, with 6 bases remaining between them. This CDR3 region has 11 residues. The CDR3 coding sequence is TGTGCCAGCAGCTCACAGCAGACCCAGTACTTC. It translates to CASSSQQTQYF.

This rearrangement joins TRBV5-4 to TRBJ2-5; 10 bases are a match to TRBD1. The germline V gene has CDR1 SGHNT and CDR2 YYREEE (reference sequence). V dropped 4 bases and J dropped 4; count of bases not matched to a gene: 10. The CDR3 has 16 residues. As DNA, the CDR3 is TGTGCCAGCAGCCCACGGACAGGGGGGTTGGGAGAGACCCAGTACTTC. Its protein product is CASSPRTGGLGETQYF.

This chain links TRBV6-1 with TRBJ1-6, with TRBD1 matching over 9 bases. The CDR3 length is 19 residues. V lost 1 base to trimming and J lost 0 bases; unmatched junction nucleotides: 7. The V gene's germline CDR1 is MNHNS and CDR2 SASEGT. CDR3 coding DNA: TGTGCCAGCAGTGAAGTTGGGGGACAGGGAAGCTCCTATAATTCACCCCTCCACTTT. This gives the protein CASSEVGGQGSSYNSPLHF.

The V call is TRBV4-1, the J call TRBJ1-4; TRBD1 might be the D (6 bases). Germline V CDR1 and CDR2: MGHRA, YSYEKL. This CDR3 contains 17 residues. The ends were cut back, 0 bases at V and 9 bases at J, with 20 bases in the middle. The CDR3 loop is CASSQELVGAGRQKLFF. The CDR3 DNA follows: TGCGCCAGCAGCCAAGAGTTAGTGGGGGCCGGTCGGCAAAAACTGTTTTTT.

This clone was counted only a few times. The genes are TRBV4-3 and TRBJ2-3; 9 bases align to TRBD1. The CDR3 is 14 amino acids. With 4 bases clipped from V and 8 bases from J, the junction kept 7 bases outside the gene matches. Looked up from germline, CDR1 is LGHNA and CDR2 is YSLEER. CDR3 bases: TGCGCCAGCAGCCCGGGGACAGGGCAAGGTACGCAGTATTTT. Translated: CASSPGTGQGTQYF.